Here is one TCR beta chain with its context. Germline V lookup: CDR1 LGHDT, CDR2 YNNKEL (reference sequence). Deletions cut 1 base from V and 2 bases from J, with 9 bases between. The CDR3 runs to 15 residues. Combining a sample-barcoded 5' primer with a J-beta primer mix, a second PCR ran for 7 to 11 cycles. Every sample gave at least 2.5 million paired-end reads containing CDR3. TCRdb re-called the 5' RACE reads with MiXCR, one entry per CDR3 protein. The table includes some 700,000 distinct CDR3 sequences, about 20% detected once. Per sample, extraction of total RNA gave at least 5 micrograms in every case. The data originate from a study of blood T cells in healthy people across ages. For the study at large: About one barcoded beta molecule per two T cells came from capture by template switching.

This receptor was taken from a man in his 70s in good health. The sample taken for sequencing was blood. V and J are TRBV3-1 and TRBJ1-5; D uncertain. DNA of the CDR3: TGTGCCAGCAGCCAAGGAACGTGGGGCAATCAGCCCCAGCATTTT. Translating gives CASSQGTWGNQPQHF.